The clone carrying this T cell receptor (beta chain) was found many times. Its matching antigen is unknown. These data come from a study of identical twins. Overall study results and limits: The conclusions drew on cross-sectional statistical analysis instead of tracking the same donors. The models gave estimates that fell short of the out-of-frame TCR alpha sharing seen in monozygotic twins.

Healthy Caucasians supplied all donations. Germline CDR1 is MNHEY and CDR2 is SVGAGI. This CDR3 region has 12 residues. V shed 10 bases and J shed 9 bases, with 18 bases lying between them. Using its own MiXCR run on the 5' RACE reads, TCRdb lists one record per CDR3 protein. The table has 450,000 or so distinct CDR3 sequences, roughly an eighth seen once. This sample was shared with a second study, whose subject was yellow fever vaccine responses in identical twins.

V gene TRBV6-5 combines with J gene TRBJ1-2; D remains ambiguous. This receptor was taken from a young woman in good health. Input material: CD4+ T cells sorted from blood. DNA for the CDR3: TGTGCCACCCTCAGCGGTGGGAAGCGCTACACCTTC. Its protein product is CATLSGGKRYTF.